This T cell receptor beta chain was sequenced in a study of CD8+ T cells in alopecia areata. Collection of lesional scalp punch biopsies and peripheral blood was performed in alopecia areata patients. Sequencing used cDNA as its template, made by extracting RNA and reverse transcribing it. Clones were read by immunoSEQ multiplex PCR, and TCRdb kept only the in-frame ones, dropping some. The sample has about 150,000 clones, about 53% seen once. The TCR was taken from a human donor with alopecia areata. The specimen was CD8+ T cells sorted from blood, collected at week 0.

The CDR3 DNA follows: TGTGCCTGGAGTGTCTCGGGGGGTGAGCAGTTCTTC. It is translated as CAWSVSGGEQFF. This chain uses TRBV30 with TRBJ2-1; 7 positions agree with TRBD2. J was trimmed by 9 bases and V by 0 bases; bases with no gene match: 2. Germline V gene sequence: CDR1 GTSNPN, CDR2 SVGIG (reference sequence). The CDR3 spans 12 residues.